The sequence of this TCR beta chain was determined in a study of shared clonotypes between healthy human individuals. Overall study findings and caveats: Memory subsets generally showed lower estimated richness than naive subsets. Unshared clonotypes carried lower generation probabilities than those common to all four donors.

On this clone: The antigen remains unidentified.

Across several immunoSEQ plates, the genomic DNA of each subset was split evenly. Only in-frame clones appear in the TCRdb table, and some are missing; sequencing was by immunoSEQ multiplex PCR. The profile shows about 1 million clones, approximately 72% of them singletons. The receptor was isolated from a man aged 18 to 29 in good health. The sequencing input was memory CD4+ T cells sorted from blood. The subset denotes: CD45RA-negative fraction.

CDR3 sequence reads: CASSLGFRASTDTQYF. The CDR3 DNA is TGTGCCAGCAGCTTAGGGTTCCGGGCTAGCACAGATACGCAGTATTTT. The rearrangement joins TRBV7-2 to TRBJ2-3; D remains ambiguous. The V gene lost 1 base and the J gene lost 0 bases, with 11 bases spanning the gap. CDR1 SGHTA and CDR2 FQGNSA come from the germline V gene. The CDR3 length is 16 residues.